This is a list of T cell receptor beta chains from one sample in a study of blood T cell repertoires in COVID-19. Using immunoSEQ multiplex PCR, the repertoire was profiled, and TCRdb retains in-frame clones only, with some absent. Of 90,000 to 150,000 clones in the sample, around 89% were seen once. The sequenced sample consisted of peripheral blood. All receptors come from a human donor with acute or convalescent COVID-19. The donor label of this sample is uncertain. Both conserved end residues are part of each CDR3. A D gene is named only where the DNA matches it firmly. Clone size, where shown, is once, few, many, or a class for clones that have expanded.

>TRBV5-4|.|TRBJ2-1|.
TGTGCCAGCAGCTTCGGGGGAGGTAGTTTTAGTGAGCAGTTCTTC
CASSFGGGSFSEQFF
>TRBV5-1|TRBD1|TRBJ1-2|few
TGCGCCAGCAGCCCGGGACAGGGTAACTATGGCTACACCTTC
CASSPGQGNYGYTF
>TRBV5-1|TRBD2|TRBJ2-1|.
TGCGCCAGCAGTTCCTTAGCGGGGGGGATTTCCTACAATGAGCAGTTCTTC
CASSSLAGGISYNEQFF
>TRBV15|.|TRBJ2-2|.
TGTGCCACCAGCGTAAGGCGGGTTTATAACACCGGGGAGCTGTTTTTT
CATSVRRVYNTGELFF
>TRBV10-2|TRBD1|TRBJ2-7|.
TGCGCCAGCAGTCGACAGGGGAAGGAGCAGTACTTC
CASSRQGKEQYF
>TRBV28|TRBD1|TRBJ2-7|.
TGTGCCAGCAGTTTGCCCTCGACAGGGGGCTACTACGAGCAGTACTTC
CASSLPSTGGYYEQYF
>TRBV18|TRBD1|TRBJ1-2|.
TGTGCCAGCTCAGGGGACAGGGGAGGTGGCTACACCTTC
CASSGDRGGGYTF
>TRBV2|.|TRBJ1-5|.
TGTGCCAGCAGTGATTTGCGGAGTAATCAGCCCCAGCATTTT
CASSDLRSNQPQHF
>TRBV7-8|.|TRBJ2-7|.
TGTGCCAGCAGCTTCAGGCTTTCCTACGAGCAGTACTTC
CASSFRLSYEQYF
>TRBV4-1|TRBD1|TRBJ1-1|.
TGCGCCAGCAGCCAAGGACAGGGTGTGGTGACTGAAGCTTTCTTT
CASSQGQGVVTEAFF
>TRBV4-1|.|TRBJ1-4|.
TGCGCCAGCAGCCCGCCCGCGGTAACTAATGAAAAACTGTTTTTT
CASSPPAVTNEKLFF
>TRBV7-2|.|TRBJ1-2|.
TGTGCCAGCAGCTCCTTATCGGGGGGCAGTGGCTACACCTTC
CASSSLSGGSGYTF
>TRBV6-1|.|TRBJ1-2|.
TGTGCCAGCAGTGAAGCCGTGGGGGACGGAGGGAGCTATGGCTACACCTTC
CASSEAVGDGGSYGYTF
>TRBV6-2/TRBV6-3|.|TRBJ1-1|once
TGTGCCAGCAGTGAGGGCAAGAACACTGAAGCTTTCTTT
CASSEGKNTEAFF
>TRBV27|TRBD1|TRBJ1-2|.
TGTGCCAGCAGTCGGACAGGGCCCCGGGAGGGCTACACCTTC
CASSRTGPREGYTF
>TRBV6-5|TRBD1|TRBJ1-1|.
TGTGCCAGCATTAGATGGACAGGTGGAACTGAAGCTTTCTTT
CASIRWTGGTEAFF
>TRBV29-1|.|TRBJ1-2|.
TGCAGCGTTGAAGCTCTCTATGGCTACACCTTC
CSVEALYGYTF
>TRBV11-2|.|TRBJ2-7|.
TGTGCCAGCAGCCCCAAACACCTCTCCTACGAGCAGTACTTC
CASSPKHLSYEQYF
>TRBV5-4|TRBD2|TRBJ2-5|.
TGTGCCAGCAGCTCAGGGACTAGCGGGGTACAAGAGACCCAGTACTTC
CASSSGTSGVQETQYF
>TRBV11-1|.|TRBJ1-1|.
TGTGCCAGCAGACAGGGTCGGAGGAACACTGAAGCTTTCTTT
CASRQGRRNTEAFF
>TRBV15|TRBD2|TRBJ2-1|.
TGTGCCACCAGCAGGCTAGCGGGCTCCTACAATGAGCAGTTCTTC
CATSRLAGSYNEQFF
>TRBV6-4|.|TRBJ2-3|.
TGTGCCAGCAGTGACTCGTTTCCTAGCACAGATACGCAGTATTTT
CASSDSFPSTDTQYF
>TRBV6-1|TRBD1|TRBJ1-4|.
TGTGCCAGCAGGGAAGGGACAGCGGGGGATGAAAAACTGTTTTTT
CASREGTAGDEKLFF
>TRBV28|TRBD1|TRBJ1-2|once
TGTGCCAGCAGTTTTCTCCTAGGGGGACAGGGGTTGGGTGGCTACACCTTC
CASSFLLGGQGLGGYTF
>TRBV5-6|.|TRBJ1-5|.
TGTGCCAGCAGCTCGGGGGTGGGAGGGCCCCAGCATTTT
CASSSGVGGPQHF
>TRBV6-5|.|TRBJ1-5|.
TGTGCCAGCAGTTACTCGCGCGGCACGTGGCCCCAGCATTTT
CASSYSRGTWPQHF
>TRBV11-2|TRBD2|TRBJ2-3|.
TGTGCCGGAAGTTCGAAGCGGGGGGGCACAGATACGCAGTATTTT
CAGSSKRGGTDTQYF
>TRBV27|.|TRBJ1-1|.
TGTGCCAGCAGTTTGGGGGGGAACACTGAAGCTTTCTTT
CASSLGGNTEAFF
>TRBV5-1|.|TRBJ2-7|once
TGCGCCAGCAGCTTGGGCGAACGCGAGCAGTACTTC
CASSLGEREQYF
>TRBV7-9|.|TRBJ1-4|.
TGTGCCAGCAGCTTTCGGGCAGGGTGGACTAATGAAAAACTGTTTTTT
CASSFRAGWTNEKLFF
>TRBV7-2|TRBD2|TRBJ2-3|.
TGTGCCAGCAGCTCCCGGGGACTAGCGGGAGGGAGCACAGATACGCAGTATTTT
CASSSRGLAGGSTDTQYF
>TRBV28|TRBD1|TRBJ1-3|.
TGTGCCAGCATTGAGGGACAGATCTCTGGAAACACCATATATTTT
CASIEGQISGNTIYF
>TRBV6-1|TRBD1|TRBJ1-6|once
TGTGCCAGCAGTGAAGGGATCTTTTGGACAGGGAATCGTAGGAGGTCACCCCTCCACTTT
CASSEGIFWTGNRRRSPLHF
>TRBV2|TRBD1|TRBJ1-2|.
TGTGCCAGCAGAACGACAACAGGGGGCGACTATGGCTACACCTTC
CASRTTTGGDYGYTF
>TRBV5-6|.|TRBJ2-2|.
TGTGCCAGCAGCTTGGGGGACTGGTACAAGACCGGGGAGCTGTTTTTT
CASSLGDWYKTGELFF
>TRBV28|.|TRBJ2-7|few
TGTGCCAGCAGTTTCCCACTCAGGGGTTCGACCTACGAGCAGTACTTC
CASSFPLRGSTYEQYF
>TRBV18|.|TRBJ1-2|.
TGTGCCAGCTCACCGGAGAGTGGCTATGGCTACACCTTC
CASSPESGYGYTF
>TRBV6-6|.|TRBJ2-3|once
TGTGCCAGCATTTCTACCGGTGACACAGATACGCAGTATTTT
CASISTGDTDTQYF
>TRBV7-6|TRBD1|TRBJ1-5|few
TGTGCCAGCAGCTCGGACAGGGGGCAGCCCCAGCATTTT
CASSSDRGQPQHF
>TRBV5-1|TRBD1|TRBJ1-2|.
TGCGCCAGCAGCTGGGGACAGGGGCTTGATGGCTACACCTTC
CASSWGQGLDGYTF
>TRBV7-2|TRBD2|TRBJ2-3|.
TGTGCCAGCAGCTTCGTAGCGGGGGGGGGTGGCACAGATACGCAGTATTTT
CASSFVAGGGGTDTQYF
>TRBV28|TRBD1|TRBJ1-6|.
TGTGCCAGCACCCCGGGACAGGGGTTTAATAATTCACCCCTCCACTTT
CASTPGQGFNNSPLHF